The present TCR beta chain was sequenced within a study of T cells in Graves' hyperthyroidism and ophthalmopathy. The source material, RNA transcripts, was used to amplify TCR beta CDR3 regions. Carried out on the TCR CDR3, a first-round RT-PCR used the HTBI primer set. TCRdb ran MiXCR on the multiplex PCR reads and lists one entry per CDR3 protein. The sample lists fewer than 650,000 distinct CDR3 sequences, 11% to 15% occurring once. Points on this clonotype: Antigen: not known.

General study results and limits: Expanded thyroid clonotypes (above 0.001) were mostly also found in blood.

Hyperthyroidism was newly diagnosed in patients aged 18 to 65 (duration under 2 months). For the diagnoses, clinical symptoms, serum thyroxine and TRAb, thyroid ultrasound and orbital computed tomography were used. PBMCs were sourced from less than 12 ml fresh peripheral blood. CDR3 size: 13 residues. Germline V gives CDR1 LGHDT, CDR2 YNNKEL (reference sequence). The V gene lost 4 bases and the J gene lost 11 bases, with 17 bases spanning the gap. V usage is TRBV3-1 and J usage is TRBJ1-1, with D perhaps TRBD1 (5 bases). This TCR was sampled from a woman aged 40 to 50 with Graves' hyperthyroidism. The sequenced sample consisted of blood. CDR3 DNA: TGTGCCAGCAGCCTCCCCTCGGGCAGGGCCGCTTTCTTT. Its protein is CASSLPSGRAAFF.